The rows below give T cell receptor beta chains drawn from one sample of a study of beta chain features in type 1 diabetes. The protocol was immunoSEQ multiplex PCR, while the TCRdb copy is restricted to in-frame clones and leaves out a portion. The table lists about 900,000 clones, around a sixth of them singletons, with around 0.02% in the top ten. The material sequenced was naive CD4+ T cells from blood. These receptors were collected from a woman aged 18-29 years in good health. Each CDR3 is given with its conserved first and last residue. D genes are given only for firm matches. The size of a clone is reported for some rows only, either as once, few or many, or as a class for expanded clones.

>.|16|TRBJ2-1|few|TRBV27
CASYPRGGSLHNEQFF
TGTGCCAGCTACCCCCGGGGTGGCTCACTACACAATGAGCAGTTCTTC
>TRBD2|16|TRBJ2-5|.|TRBV7-6
CASSLRLAGGQETQYF
TGTGCCAGCAGCCTAAGACTAGCGGGAGGGCAAGAGACCCAGTACTTC
>.|11|TRBJ2-3|few|TRBV7-6
CASSTGETQYF
TGTGCCAGCAGCACGGGGGAGACGCAGTATTTT
>.|14|TRBJ1-1|.|TRBV6-5
CASSSRVWGSEAFF
TGTGCCAGCAGTTCCCGTGTTTGGGGGTCTGAAGCTTTCTTT
>TRBD1|16|TRBJ1-2|.|TRBV6-5
CASSWAIQGAEYGYTF
TGTGCCAGCAGTTGGGCAATCCAGGGGGCTGAATATGGCTACACCTTC
>.|13|TRBJ2-3|few|TRBV9
CASSARRGDTQYF
TGTGCCAGCAGCGCCCGTCGCGGGGATACGCAGTATTTT
>.|19|TRBJ2-4|few|TRBV7-9
CASSLGLETPGLAKNIQYF
TGTGCCAGCAGCTTAGGGTTAGAGACGCCCGGGCTAGCCAAAAACATTCAGTACTTC
>.|18|TRBJ2-7|.|TRBV13
CASSFMGAGAGSSYEQYF
TGTGCCAGCAGCTTCATGGGGGCAGGGGCGGGAAGCTCCTACGAGCAGTACTTC
>.|14|TRBJ2-3|few|TRBV9
CASSVAGVADTQYF
TGTGCCAGCAGCGTAGCAGGGGTCGCAGATACGCAGTATTTT
>.|14|TRBJ2-5|few|TRBV7-2
CASSLVATRETQYF
TGTGCCAGCAGCTTAGTGGCTACCCGTGAGACCCAGTACTTC
>TRBD2|15|TRBJ2-7|.|TRBV5-1
CASSPGGGRNYEQYF
TGCGCCAGCAGCCCCGGAGGCGGGAGGAATTACGAGCAGTACTTC
>TRBD1|15|TRBJ2-1|.|TRBV5-4
CASSLGQGAYNEQFF
TGTGCCAGCAGCTTGGGACAGGGGGCTTACAATGAGCAGTTCTTC
>TRBD1|15|TRBJ1-3|.|TRBV7-6
CASSFGTGPGNTIYF
TGTGCCAGCAGCTTCGGGACAGGGCCCGGAAACACCATATATTTT
>TRBD2|18|TRBJ2-2|few|TRBV7-2
CASSLDRWTSGVAGELFF
TGTGCCAGCAGCTTAGACAGGTGGACTAGCGGGGTCGCCGGGGAGCTGTTTTTT
>.|14|TRBJ2-5|.|TRBV7-2
CASSLIGFQETQYF
TGTGCCAGCAGCTTGATAGGGTTTCAAGAGACCCAGTACTTC
>.|13|TRBJ2-4|few|TRBV2
CASSGLTKNIQYF
TGTGCCAGCAGTGGGCTTACCAAAAACATTCAGTACTTC
>TRBD1|14|TRBJ2-7|.|TRBV29-1
CSDPSEGARDEQYF
TGCAGCGATCCGTCTGAGGGGGCGCGTGACGAGCAGTACTTC
>.|13|TRBJ2-7|.|TRBV10-3
CAISESLVSEQYF
TGTGCCATCAGTGAGTCTTTAGTTAGCGAGCAGTACTTC
>TRBD2|18|TRBJ2-7|.|TRBV7-6
CASSPGHGTSGITYEQYF
TGTGCCAGCAGCCCCGGTCACGGAACTAGCGGGATAACCTACGAGCAGTACTTC
>TRBD2|14|TRBJ2-7|few|TRBV28
CASSFSGSSYEQYF
TGTGCCAGCAGTTTTAGCGGGAGCTCCTACGAGCAGTACTTC
>TRBD2|13|TRBJ2-1|.|TRBV7-6
CASSPGTSYEQFF
TGTGCCAGCAGCCCGGGGACTAGCTATGAGCAGTTCTTC
>TRBD1|13|TRBJ1-2|.|TRBV10-3
CAITPGQDYGYTF
TGTGCCATCACGCCGGGACAGGACTATGGCTACACCTTC
>TRBD1|15|TRBJ1-5|.|TRBV10-3
CAISESTGGGQPQHF
TGTGCCATCAGTGAGTCGACAGGGGGAGGTCAGCCCCAGCATTTT
>TRBD2|15|TRBJ2-2|few|TRBV7-3
CASSELAGPTGELFF
TGTGCCAGCAGCGAACTAGCGGGACCCACCGGGGAGCTGTTTTTT
>TRBD2|16|TRBJ2-2|few|TRBV7-9
CASSSQREGNTGELFF
TGTGCCAGCAGCTCCCAGCGGGAGGGGAACACCGGGGAGCTGTTTTTT
>.|14|TRBJ2-3|.|TRBV7-3
CASSFTGGTDTQYF
TGTGCCAGCAGCTTCACCGGGGGCACAGATACGCAGTATTTT
>TRBD1|14|TRBJ2-7|.|TRBV28
CASSTGTVLYEQYF
TGTGCCAGCAGTACCGGGACAGTTCTCTACGAGCAGTACTTC
>.|16|TRBJ2-2|few|TRBV5-6
CASSFYLDWGSGELFF
TGTGCCAGCAGCTTTTATTTGGATTGGGGGTCCGGGGAGCTGTTTTTT
>TRBD1|16|TRBJ2-2|.|TRBV19
CASTPWNRGRTGELFF
TGTGCCAGTACCCCCTGGAACAGGGGGCGTACCGGGGAGCTGTTTTTT
>.|11|TRBJ1-1|few|TRBV20-1
CSAGWNTEAFF
TGCAGTGCTGGGTGGAACACTGAAGCTTTCTTT
>.|14|TRBJ1-2|few|TRBV6-6
CASSGRTASYGYTF
TGTGCCAGCAGTGGGCGAACAGCCTCCTATGGCTACACCTTC
>TRBD1|14|TRBJ1-2|.|TRBV7-2
CASSLPTGDYGYTF
TGTGCCAGCAGTTTACCGACAGGGGACTATGGCTACACCTTC
>.|14|TRBJ2-7|.|TRBV6-6
CAIRTSTGSYEQYF
TGTGCCATCAGGACCTCAACAGGATCTTACGAGCAGTACTTC
>TRBD1|15|TRBJ2-7|few|TRBV7-2
CASSYTGTGPYEQYF
TGTGCCAGCAGCTACACCGGGACAGGCCCATACGAGCAGTACTTC
>.|14|TRBJ1-5|few|TRBV18
CASKTGPINQPQHF
TGTGCCAGCAAGACTGGGCCGATTAATCAGCCCCAGCATTTT
>.|18|TRBJ2-5|.|TRBV18
CASSPNAPTGPNQETQYF
TGTGCCAGCTCACCAAACGCTCCCACAGGGCCTAACCAAGAGACCCAGTACTTC
>.|15|TRBJ2-1|few|TRBV29-1
CSVEGTSSSYNEQFF
TGCAGCGTTGAAGGGACTTCCAGCTCCTACAATGAGCAGTTCTTC
>.|17|TRBJ1-1|.|TRBV7-2
CASSSRTDSLMNTEAFF
TGTGCCAGCAGCTCCCGTACGGACAGCCTAATGAACACTGAAGCTTTCTTT
>.|16|TRBJ2-2|few|TRBV6-5
CASSSLPGPNTGELFF
TGTGCCAGCAGTTCCTTACCCGGACCGAACACCGGGGAGCTGTTTTTT
>.|11|TRBJ2-1|.|TRBV10-3
CAISESNEQFF
TGTGCCATCAGTGAGTCCAATGAGCAGTTCTTC
>TRBD2|13|TRBJ2-7|few|TRBV29-1
CSVGSGIRYEQYF
TGCAGCGTTGGTAGCGGGATTCGATACGAGCAGTACTTC
>.|15|TRBJ2-7|few|TRBV4-2
CASSQGGGPAYEQYF
TGTGCCAGCAGCCAAGGTGGAGGCCCAGCCTACGAGCAGTACTTC
>.|15|TRBJ1-1|.|TRBV27
CASSLKRTVNTEAFF
TGTGCCAGCAGTTTAAAGAGAACGGTGAACACTGAAGCTTTCTTT
>TRBD1|14|TRBJ1-5|.|TRBV10-3
CAISEDRAGQPQHF
TGTGCCATCAGTGAGGACAGGGCAGGTCAGCCCCAGCATTTT
>.|17|TRBJ2-2|.|TRBV21-1
CASSKVEGGPNTGELFF
TGTGCCAGCAGCAAAGTCGAGGGAGGGCCAAACACCGGGGAGCTGTTTTTT
>.|11|TRBJ1-1|few|TRBV28
CASTLFTEAFF
TGTGCCAGCACCCTGTTCACTGAAGCTTTCTTT
>TRBD2|15|TRBJ2-7|.|TRBV28
CASSSGRLAGYEQYF
TGTGCCAGCAGTTCCGGTCGGCTAGCGGGCTACGAGCAGTACTTC
>.|15|TRBJ1-5|few|TRBV2
CASSEGDPRNQPQHF
TGTGCCAGCAGTGAAGGGGACCCCCGTAATCAGCCCCAGCATTTT
>.|15|TRBJ2-2|.|TRBV6-6
CASTRSGQPTGELFF
TGTGCCAGCACCCGGTCGGGACAACCAACCGGGGAGCTGTTTTTT
>TRBD1|15|TRBJ2-2|few|TRBV28
CASSSIQGATGELFF
TGTGCCAGCAGTTCCATCCAGGGGGCGACCGGGGAGCTGTTTTTT
>.|12|TRBJ2-2|.|TRBV5-4
CASSLDTGELFF
TGTGCCAGCAGCTTGGATACCGGGGAGCTGTTTTTT
>.|13|TRBJ2-3|.|TRBV11-2
CASSLLGLEAQYF
TGTGCCAGCAGCTTACTTGGTCTAGAGGCGCAGTATTTT